Described below is a single TCR beta chain sequence and its context. The sample belongs to a study of blood T cell repertoires in COVID-19. Study at large: In each case, the material was cDNA or gDNA derived from T cells, B-cell-depleted T cells, or PBMCs.

As originally analysed: Reference gene primer amplification yielded estimated nucleated cell counts. Repertoires were generated with immunoSEQ multiplex PCR, while TCRdb's copy carries only in-frame clones and drops some. D and trimming were read from the DNA, whereas the V and J calls and clone size are those reported in that table. The sample has about 140,000 clones; roughly 80% are singletons. The CDR3 has 13 residues. The V and J ends lost 1 base and 10 bases respectively, with 13 bases between them. Germline CDR1 reads MNHEY; CDR2 reads SMNVEV (reference sequence). The genes are TRBV27 and TRBJ1-1; TRBD1 is a possible D gene (5 bases). Sequenced material: peripheral blood. The origin of this receptor is a man over 45 with acute or convalescent COVID-19. DNA for the CDR3: TGTGCCAGCAGTTTATACGCAGGGACTAGAGCTTTCTTT. It codes for CASSLYAGTRAFF.